A selection of T cell receptor beta chains follows, all from one sample in a study of blood T cell repertoires in COVID-19. TCRdb's copy holds only in-frame clones and misses some; the assay was immunoSEQ multiplex PCR. The table shows roughly 250,000 clones, with approximately 86% occurring only once. What was sequenced was peripheral blood. The source is a woman aged 80 or over with active or convalescent COVID-19. The CDR3 runs from the conserved cysteine through the conserved F or W. Fields, in order: V gene, D gene, clone size, J gene, CDR3 DNA, CDR3 protein. The D gene is left open where the match is weak. Only some rows state a clone size, as once, few, many or a class for expanded clones.

TRBV30	-	few	TRBJ2-2	TGTGCCTGGAGTCTCCAGAGGTCCGGGGAGCTGTTTTTT	CAWSLQRSGELFF
TRBV5-4	-	-	TRBJ2-5	TGTGCCAGCAGCTTGGTACCCAGGGATCATTTTGGGGAGACCCAGTACTTC	CASSLVPRDHFGETQYF
TRBV28	TRBD1	-	TRBJ2-7	TGTGCCAGCAGTCTACCGGGACAGACCTACGAGCAGTACTTC	CASSLPGQTYEQYF
TRBV6-6	TRBD1	-	TRBJ1-1	TGTGCCAGCAAAGGACAGGGGTTTACCACTGAAGCTTTCTTT	CASKGQGFTTEAFF
TRBV5-6	TRBD1	-	TRBJ1-3	TGTGCCAGCAGCCTCGGACAGGGGTGGGGAAACACCATATATTTT	CASSLGQGWGNTIYF
TRBV9	-	-	TRBJ1-3	TGTGCCAGCAGCGTAGGGGGCAGCTCTGGAAACACCATATATTTT	CASSVGGSSGNTIYF
TRBV28	-	-	TRBJ1-5	TGTGCCAGCAGTCGACTAGACCCTTTAGGGGATCAGCCCCAGCATTTT	CASSRLDPLGDQPQHF
TRBV4-1	-	-	TRBJ2-2	TGCGCCAGCAGCCAAGACGGACAGGGAGGGACCGGGGAGCTGTTTTTT	CASSQDGQGGTGELFF
TRBV28	-	few	TRBJ1-5	TGTGCCAGCAGTTTGCCTGGGGCAGGACAGCCCCAGCATTTT	CASSLPGAGQPQHF
TRBV20-1	TRBD2	-	TRBJ2-2	TGCAGTGCTAGTCTAGCGGGGGGGCGGTTAGCCGGGGAGCTGTTTTTT	CSASLAGGRLAGELFF
TRBV18	TRBD1	once	TRBJ2-7	TGTGCCAGCTCACCGGGACAGGCCTCCAACGAGCAGTACTTC	CASSPGQASNEQYF
TRBV18	-	-	TRBJ1-2	TGTGCCAGCTCACCTGGAGGGTCTACTAACTATGGCTACACCTTC	CASSPGGSTNYGYTF
TRBV29-1	TRBD2	-	TRBJ2-2	TGCAGCGTGGCACTCGGACTAGCGGGAGGTACCGGGGAGCTGTTTTTT	CSVALGLAGGTGELFF
TRBV29-1	-	once	TRBJ1-3	TGCAGCGTTGCTACAGGGCCTGGAAACACCATATATTTT	CSVATGPGNTIYF
TRBV3-1/TRBV3-2	TRBD1	-	TRBJ1-5	TGTGCCAGCAGCACCACAGGGGATCGAAATCAGCCCCAGCATTTT	CASSTTGDRNQPQHF
TRBV5-4	TRBD1	-	TRBJ2-2	TGTGCCAGCAGTAGACAGGGGGCGGACACCGGGGAGCTGTTTTTT	CASSRQGADTGELFF
TRBV6-5	TRBD2	once	TRBJ2-2	TGTGCCAGCACTAGCGGGGTAGGGAACACCGGGGAGCTGTTTTTT	CASTSGVGNTGELFF
TRBV6-6	TRBD1	-	TRBJ1-5	TGTGCCAGCAGTCACCGGGGACAGCACAATCAGCCCCAGCATTTT	CASSHRGQHNQPQHF
TRBV18	-	-	TRBJ2-7	TGTGCCAGCTCACCGAGGACGGCGGGGTCCGAGCAGTACTTC	CASSPRTAGSEQYF
TRBV28	TRBD2	-	TRBJ2-3	TGTGCCAGCAGTTTATCTAGCGGGAACACAGATACGCAGTATTTT	CASSLSSGNTDTQYF
TRBV7-2	-	-	TRBJ1-1	TGTGCCAGCAGCTTAATACCAGGGAACACTGAAGCTTTCTTT	CASSLIPGNTEAFF
TRBV19	-	once	TRBJ1-5	TGTGCCAGTAGACAAACAGGGCTGGGTCAGCCCCAGCATTTT	CASRQTGLGQPQHF